This TCR beta chain was observed in a study of vaccination effects on CD4 cells after COVID-19. Study-wide background: A few convalescent patients underwent early and late post-vaccination sampling. Following the second dose by a median of 72 days, the post-vaccine samples were obtained.

Germline loops: CDR1 SNHLY, CDR2 FYNNEI. The germline V and J ends were trimmed by 5 bases and 8 bases, with 15 bases remaining between them. CDR3 length: 13 residues. Before sequencing, viral peptide pools were used by the ViraFEST assay to expand antigen-specific CD4+ T cells. Having been cultured for around nine days, the cells underwent CD4+ T cell isolation. From March to December 2020, the person had a SARS-CoV-2 infection that was confirmed by PCR. Participants each got two BNT162b2 or mRNA-1273 vaccine doses. A density of approximately 2 million PBMC per well was used; these cells were cultured with roughly 10 IU/ml IL-2 and 10 ug/ml peptides. Sequenced by immunoSEQ multiplex PCR; TCRdb stores in-frame clones only, minus some. The sample carries 15,000 to 20,000 clones, nearly 75% recorded once. Whole-study results and caveats: Spike-reactive clones detected post-vaccine in convalescents consisted mainly of new vaccine-induced clones.

A note on this clone: Its antigen is unidentified.

Sequences were derived from CD4+ T cells from PBMCs cultured with SARS-CoV-2 spike peptides, sampled after COVID-19 vaccination. The clonotype originates from a human donor who had a prior SARS-CoV-2 infection. The chain couples TRBV2 to TRBJ1-2; D not certain. For the CDR3, the DNA is TGTGCCAGCAGTTCGGCCCTTGCTCGGGGCTACACCTTC. It specifies CASSSALARGYTF.